The clone carrying this T cell receptor beta chain was seen a few times. Antigen unknown. This sample was taken from a study of T cells after yellow fever vaccination. Study-wide results and caveats: Re-detected after boosting: most primary clones, 96% of CD4 and about 85% of CD8. A minor fraction of clonotypes spanned both CD4 and CD8 compartments. Contaminating bulk clonotypes could be abundant in FACS-sorted repertoires.

TCRdb passed the 5' RACE reads through MiXCR, listing each CDR3 protein once. The table shows 250,000 to 300,000 distinct CDR3 sequences, with approximately 5.2% occurring only once. V lost 0 bases, J lost 4 bases, and 16 bases lay in between. CDR1 SGHRS and CDR2 YFSETQ come from the germline V gene. The CDR3 loop spans 16 amino acids. The chain carries TRBV5-1 and TRBJ1-1; possible D gene TRBD1, 5 bases. Sequences were derived from CD4+ T cells sorted from PBMCs, sampled on the day of the yellow fever booster vaccination. This sequence was found in a young man who received the YFV17D yellow fever vaccine. CDR3 sequence: CASSLGLTVWTTEAFF. Written as DNA, the CDR3 is TGCGCCAGCAGCTTGGGTCTGACAGTTTGGACCACTGAAGCTTTCTTT. The entire variable domain, with the rest obtained from reference TRBV5-1 and TRBJ1-1, is as follows: KAGVTQTPRYLIKTRGQQVTLSCSPISGHRSVSWYQQTPGQGLQFLFEYFSETQRNKGNFPGRFSGRQFSNSRSEMNVSTLELGDSALYLCASSLGLTVWTTEAFFGQGTRLTVV.